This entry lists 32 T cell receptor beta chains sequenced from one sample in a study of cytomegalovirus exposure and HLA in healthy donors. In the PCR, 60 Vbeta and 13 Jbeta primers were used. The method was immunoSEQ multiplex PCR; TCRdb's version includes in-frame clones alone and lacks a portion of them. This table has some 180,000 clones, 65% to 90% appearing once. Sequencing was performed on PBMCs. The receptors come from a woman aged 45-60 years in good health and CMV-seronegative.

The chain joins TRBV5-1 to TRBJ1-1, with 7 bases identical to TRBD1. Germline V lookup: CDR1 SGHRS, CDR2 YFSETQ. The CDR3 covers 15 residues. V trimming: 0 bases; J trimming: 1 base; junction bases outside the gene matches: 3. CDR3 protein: CASSLGGTENTEAFF. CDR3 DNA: TGCGCCAGCAGCTTGGGAGGGACAGAGAACACTGAAGCTTTCTTT.

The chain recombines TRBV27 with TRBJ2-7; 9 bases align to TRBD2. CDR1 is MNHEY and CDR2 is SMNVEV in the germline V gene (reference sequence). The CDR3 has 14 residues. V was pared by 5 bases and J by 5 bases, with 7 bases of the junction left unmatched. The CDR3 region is CASSQGGLAHEQYF. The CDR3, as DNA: TGTGCCAGCAGTCAGGGGGGACTAGCTCACGAGCAGTACTTC.

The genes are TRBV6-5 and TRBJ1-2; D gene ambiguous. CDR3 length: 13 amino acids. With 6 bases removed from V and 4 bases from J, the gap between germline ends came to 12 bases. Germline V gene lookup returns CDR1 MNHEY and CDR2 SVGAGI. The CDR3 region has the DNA TGTGCCAGCAGACCCCGGGAACCCTATGGCTACACCTTC. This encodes CASRPREPYGYTF.

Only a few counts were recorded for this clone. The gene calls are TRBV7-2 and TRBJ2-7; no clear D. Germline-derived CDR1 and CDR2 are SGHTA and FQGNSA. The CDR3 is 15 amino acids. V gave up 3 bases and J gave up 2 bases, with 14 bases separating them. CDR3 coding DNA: TGTGCCAGCAGCTTGTCCCCGATGACAACCTACGAGCAGTACTTC. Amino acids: CASSLSPMTTYEQYF.

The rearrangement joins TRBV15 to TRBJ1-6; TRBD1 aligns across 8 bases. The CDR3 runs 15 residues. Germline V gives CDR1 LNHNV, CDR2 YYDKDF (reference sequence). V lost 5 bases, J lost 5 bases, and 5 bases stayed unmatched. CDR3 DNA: TGTGCCACCAGCGCCAGGGGGCGGGATAATTCACCCCTCCACTTT. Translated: CATSARGRDNSPLHF.

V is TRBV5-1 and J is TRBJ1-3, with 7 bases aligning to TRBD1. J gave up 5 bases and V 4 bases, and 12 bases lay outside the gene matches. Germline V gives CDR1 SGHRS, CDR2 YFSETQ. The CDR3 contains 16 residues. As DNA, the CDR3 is TGCGCCAGCAGCAGAGGGGACAGCTCCGGGAGAAACACCATATATTTT. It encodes CASSRGDSSGRNTIYF.

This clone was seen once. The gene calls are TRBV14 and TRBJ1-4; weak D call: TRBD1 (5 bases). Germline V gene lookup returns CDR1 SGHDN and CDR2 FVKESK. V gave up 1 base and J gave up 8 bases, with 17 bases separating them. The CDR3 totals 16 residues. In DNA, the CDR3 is TGTGCCAGCAGCCAAGTACGAGTTGGGACTAGCGAAAAACTGTTTTTT. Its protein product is CASSQVRVGTSEKLFF. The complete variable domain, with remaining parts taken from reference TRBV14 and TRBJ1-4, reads EAGVTQFPSHSVIEKGQTVTLRCDPISGHDNLYWYRRVMGKEIKFLLHFVKESKQDESGMPNNRFLAERTGGTYSTLKVQPAELEDSGVYFCASSQVRVGTSEKLFFGSGTQLSVL.

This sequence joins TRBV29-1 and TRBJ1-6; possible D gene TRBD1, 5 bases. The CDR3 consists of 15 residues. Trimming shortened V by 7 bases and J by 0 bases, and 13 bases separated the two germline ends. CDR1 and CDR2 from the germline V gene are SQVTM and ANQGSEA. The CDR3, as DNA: TGCAGCGCGGGGGAGGGAATCTCCTATAATTCACCCCTCCACTTT. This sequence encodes CSAGEGISYNSPLHF.

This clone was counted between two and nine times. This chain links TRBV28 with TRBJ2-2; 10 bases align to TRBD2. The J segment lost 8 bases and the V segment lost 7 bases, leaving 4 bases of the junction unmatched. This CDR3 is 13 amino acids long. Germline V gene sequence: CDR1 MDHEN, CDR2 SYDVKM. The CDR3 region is CASTSGRSGELFF. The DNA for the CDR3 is TGTGCCAGCACTAGCGGGAGATCTGGGGAGCTGTTTTTT. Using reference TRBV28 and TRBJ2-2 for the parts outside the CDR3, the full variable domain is DVKVTQSSRYLVKRTGEKVFLECVQDMDHENMFWYRQDPGLGLRLIYFSYDVKMKEKGDIPEGYSVSREKKERFSLILESASTNQTSMYLCASTSGRSGELFFGEGSRLTVL.

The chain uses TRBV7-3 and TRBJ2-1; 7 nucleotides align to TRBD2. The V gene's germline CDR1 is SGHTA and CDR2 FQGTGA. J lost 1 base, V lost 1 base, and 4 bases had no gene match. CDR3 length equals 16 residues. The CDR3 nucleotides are TGTGCCAGCAGCTTAAGCGGCGGGAGTTCCTACAATGAGCAGTTCTTC. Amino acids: CASSLSGGSSYNEQFF.

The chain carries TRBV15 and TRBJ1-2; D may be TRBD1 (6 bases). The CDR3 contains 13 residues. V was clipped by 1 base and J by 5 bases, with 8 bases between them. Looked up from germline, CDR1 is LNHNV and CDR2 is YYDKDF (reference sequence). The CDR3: CATSRGQGYGYTF. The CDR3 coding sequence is TGTGCCACCAGCAGAGGGCAGGGGTATGGCTACACCTTC. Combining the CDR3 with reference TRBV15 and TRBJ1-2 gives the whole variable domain DAMVIQNPRYQVTQFGKPVTLSCSQTLNHNVMYWYQQKSSQAPKLLFHYYDKDFNNEADTPDNFQSRRPNTSFCFLDIRSPGLGDTAMYLCATSRGQGYGYTFGSGTRLTVV.

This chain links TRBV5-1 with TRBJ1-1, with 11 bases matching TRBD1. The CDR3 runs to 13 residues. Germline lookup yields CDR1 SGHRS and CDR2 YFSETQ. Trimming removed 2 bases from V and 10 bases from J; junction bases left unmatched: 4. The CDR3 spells CASSLGQGAPAFF. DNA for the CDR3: TGCGCCAGCAGCTTAGGACAGGGGGCCCCAGCTTTCTTT.

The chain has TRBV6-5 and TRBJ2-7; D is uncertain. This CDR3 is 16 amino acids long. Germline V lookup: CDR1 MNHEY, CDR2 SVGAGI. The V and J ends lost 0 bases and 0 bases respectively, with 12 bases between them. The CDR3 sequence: CASSYSKIGGSYEQYF. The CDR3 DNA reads TGTGCCAGCAGTTACTCGAAAATTGGCGGCTCCTACGAGCAGTACTTC.

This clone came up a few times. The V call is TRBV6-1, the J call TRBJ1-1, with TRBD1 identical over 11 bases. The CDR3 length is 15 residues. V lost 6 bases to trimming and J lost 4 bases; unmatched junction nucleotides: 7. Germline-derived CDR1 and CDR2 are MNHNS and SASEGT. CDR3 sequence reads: CASSWTGGAGTEAFF. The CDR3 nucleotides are TGTGCCAGCAGCTGGACAGGGGGCGCGGGCACTGAAGCTTTCTTT.

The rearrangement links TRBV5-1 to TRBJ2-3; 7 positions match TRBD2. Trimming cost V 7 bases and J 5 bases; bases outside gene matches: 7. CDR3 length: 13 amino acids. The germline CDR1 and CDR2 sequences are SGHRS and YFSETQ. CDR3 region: CASAAGVLDTQYF. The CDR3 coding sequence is TGCGCCAGCGCTGCGGGAGTGTTAGATACGCAGTATTTT.

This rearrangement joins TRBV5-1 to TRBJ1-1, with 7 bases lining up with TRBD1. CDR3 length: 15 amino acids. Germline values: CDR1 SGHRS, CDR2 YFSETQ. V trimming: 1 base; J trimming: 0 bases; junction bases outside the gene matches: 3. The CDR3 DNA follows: TGCGCCAGCAGCTTGTGGGGACAGATGAACACTGAAGCTTTCTTT. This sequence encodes CASSLWGQMNTEAFF.

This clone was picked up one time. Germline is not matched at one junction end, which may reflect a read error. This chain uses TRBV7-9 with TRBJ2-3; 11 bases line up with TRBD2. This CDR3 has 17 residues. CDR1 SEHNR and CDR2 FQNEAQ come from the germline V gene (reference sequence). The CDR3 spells CSSSLVVVLAGGDTQYF. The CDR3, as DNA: TGTTCCAGCAGCTTAGTTGTGGTTCTAGCGGGAGGAGATACGCAGTATTTT.

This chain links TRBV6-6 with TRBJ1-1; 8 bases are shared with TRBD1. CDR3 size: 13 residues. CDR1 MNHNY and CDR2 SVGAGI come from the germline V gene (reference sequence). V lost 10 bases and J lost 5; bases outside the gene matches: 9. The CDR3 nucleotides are TGTGCCATTAAAACAGGGGGGTTTACTGAAGCTTTCTTT. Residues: CAIKTGGFTEAFF.

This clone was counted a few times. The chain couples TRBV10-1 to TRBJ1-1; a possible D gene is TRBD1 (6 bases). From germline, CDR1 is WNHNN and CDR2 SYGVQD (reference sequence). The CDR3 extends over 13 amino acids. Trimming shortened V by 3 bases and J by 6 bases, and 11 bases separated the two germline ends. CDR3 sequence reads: CASSDGRGSEAFF. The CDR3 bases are TGCGCCAGCAGTGACGGCAGGGGCTCTGAAGCTTTCTTT.

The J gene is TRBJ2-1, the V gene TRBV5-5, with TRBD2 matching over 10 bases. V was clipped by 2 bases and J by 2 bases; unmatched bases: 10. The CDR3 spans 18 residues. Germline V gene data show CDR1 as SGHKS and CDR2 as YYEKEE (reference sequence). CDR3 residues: CASSFLASGSSTYNEQFF. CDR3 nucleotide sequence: TGTGCCAGCAGCTTTCTGGCTAGCGGGAGCTCCACCTACAATGAGCAGTTCTTC.

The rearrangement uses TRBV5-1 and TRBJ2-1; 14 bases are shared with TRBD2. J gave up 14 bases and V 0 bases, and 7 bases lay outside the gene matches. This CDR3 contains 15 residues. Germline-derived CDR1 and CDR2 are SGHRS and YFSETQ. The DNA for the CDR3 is TGCGCCAGCAGCTTGGACGGGACTAGCGGGAGTGTGAAGTTCTTC. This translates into CASSLDGTSGSVKFF.

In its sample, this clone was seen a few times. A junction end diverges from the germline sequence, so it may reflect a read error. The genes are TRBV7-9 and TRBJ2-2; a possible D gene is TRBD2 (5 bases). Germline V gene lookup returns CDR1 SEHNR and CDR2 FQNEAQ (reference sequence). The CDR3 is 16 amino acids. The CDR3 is CSSSLGSGFWSGELFF. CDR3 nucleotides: TGTTCCAGCAGCTTAGGCTCGGGGTTTTGGTCCGGGGAGCTGTTTTTT. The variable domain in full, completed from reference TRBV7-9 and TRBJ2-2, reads DTGVSQNPRHKITKRGQNVTFRCDPISEHNRLYWYRQTLGQGPEFLTYFQNEAQLEKSRLLSDRFSAERPKGSFSTLEIQRTEQGDSAMYLCSSSLGSGFWSGELFFGEGSRLTVL.

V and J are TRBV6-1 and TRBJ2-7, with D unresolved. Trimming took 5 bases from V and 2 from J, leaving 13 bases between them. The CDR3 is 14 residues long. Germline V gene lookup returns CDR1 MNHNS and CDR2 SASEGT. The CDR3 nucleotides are TGTGCCAGCAGTTCAACAGATGGGCCCTACGAGCAGTACTTC. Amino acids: CASSSTDGPYEQYF.

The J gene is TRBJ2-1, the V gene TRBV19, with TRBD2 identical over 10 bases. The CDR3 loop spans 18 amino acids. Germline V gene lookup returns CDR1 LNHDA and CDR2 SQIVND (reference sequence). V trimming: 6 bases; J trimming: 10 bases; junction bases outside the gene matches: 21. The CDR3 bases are TGTGCCAGTAGAAATGCTAGACTAGCGGGCCCTTATGGTCGGGAGCAGTTCTTC. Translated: CASRNARLAGPYGREQFF.

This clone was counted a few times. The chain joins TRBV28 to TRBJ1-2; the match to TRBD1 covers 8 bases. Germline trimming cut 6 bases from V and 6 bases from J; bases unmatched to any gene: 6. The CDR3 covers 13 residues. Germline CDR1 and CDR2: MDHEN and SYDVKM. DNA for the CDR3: TGTGCCAGCAGCCGGACAGGGCTCAATGGCTACACCTTC. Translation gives CASSRTGLNGYTF.

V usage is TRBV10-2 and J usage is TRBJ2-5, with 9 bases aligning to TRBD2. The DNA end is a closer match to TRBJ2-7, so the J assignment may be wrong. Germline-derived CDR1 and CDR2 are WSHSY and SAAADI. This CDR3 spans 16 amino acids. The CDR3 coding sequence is TGCGCCAGCAGTGACTGGGTGCGGGAGGGCCCCTACGAGCAGTACTTC. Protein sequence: CASSDWVREGPYEQYF.

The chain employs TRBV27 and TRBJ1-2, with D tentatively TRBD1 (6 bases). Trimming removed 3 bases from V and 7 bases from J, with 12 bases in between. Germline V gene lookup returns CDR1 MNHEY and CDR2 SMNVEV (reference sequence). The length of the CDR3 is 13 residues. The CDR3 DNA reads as TGTGCCAGCAGTTTCGGGGGGGCGGGTGGCTACACCTTC. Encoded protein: CASSFGGAGGYTF.

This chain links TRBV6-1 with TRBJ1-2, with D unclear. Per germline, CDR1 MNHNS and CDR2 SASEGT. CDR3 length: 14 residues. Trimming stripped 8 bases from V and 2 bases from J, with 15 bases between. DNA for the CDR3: TGTGCCAGCCTAGAACCGCTACGGAACTATGGCTACACCTTC. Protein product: CASLEPLRNYGYTF.

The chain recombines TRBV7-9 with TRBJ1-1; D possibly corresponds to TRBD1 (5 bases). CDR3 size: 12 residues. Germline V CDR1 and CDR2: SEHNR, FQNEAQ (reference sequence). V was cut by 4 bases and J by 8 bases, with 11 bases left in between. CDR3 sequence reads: CASSSGTEEAFF. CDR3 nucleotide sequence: TGTGCCAGCAGCTCCGGGACTGAGGAAGCTTTCTTT.

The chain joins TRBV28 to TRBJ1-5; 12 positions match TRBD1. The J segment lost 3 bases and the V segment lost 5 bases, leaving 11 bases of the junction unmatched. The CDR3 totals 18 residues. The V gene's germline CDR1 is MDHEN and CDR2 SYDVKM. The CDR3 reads CASSPYGTGGAYNQPQHF. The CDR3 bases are TGTGCCAGCAGTCCGTACGGGACAGGGGGCGCTTACAATCAGCCCCAGCATTTT.

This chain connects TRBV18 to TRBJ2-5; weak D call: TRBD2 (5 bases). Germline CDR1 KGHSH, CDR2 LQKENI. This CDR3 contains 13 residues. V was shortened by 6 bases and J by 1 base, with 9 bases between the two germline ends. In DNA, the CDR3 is TGTGCCAGCTCCTGGACTTTCCAAGAGACCCAGTACTTC. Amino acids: CASSWTFQETQYF.

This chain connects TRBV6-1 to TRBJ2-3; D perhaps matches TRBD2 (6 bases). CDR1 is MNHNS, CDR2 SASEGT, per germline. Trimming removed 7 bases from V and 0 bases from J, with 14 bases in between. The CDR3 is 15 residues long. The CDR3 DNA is TGTGCCAGCACCCCGGGACTCACTAGCACAGATACGCAGTATTTT. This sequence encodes CASTPGLTSTDTQYF.